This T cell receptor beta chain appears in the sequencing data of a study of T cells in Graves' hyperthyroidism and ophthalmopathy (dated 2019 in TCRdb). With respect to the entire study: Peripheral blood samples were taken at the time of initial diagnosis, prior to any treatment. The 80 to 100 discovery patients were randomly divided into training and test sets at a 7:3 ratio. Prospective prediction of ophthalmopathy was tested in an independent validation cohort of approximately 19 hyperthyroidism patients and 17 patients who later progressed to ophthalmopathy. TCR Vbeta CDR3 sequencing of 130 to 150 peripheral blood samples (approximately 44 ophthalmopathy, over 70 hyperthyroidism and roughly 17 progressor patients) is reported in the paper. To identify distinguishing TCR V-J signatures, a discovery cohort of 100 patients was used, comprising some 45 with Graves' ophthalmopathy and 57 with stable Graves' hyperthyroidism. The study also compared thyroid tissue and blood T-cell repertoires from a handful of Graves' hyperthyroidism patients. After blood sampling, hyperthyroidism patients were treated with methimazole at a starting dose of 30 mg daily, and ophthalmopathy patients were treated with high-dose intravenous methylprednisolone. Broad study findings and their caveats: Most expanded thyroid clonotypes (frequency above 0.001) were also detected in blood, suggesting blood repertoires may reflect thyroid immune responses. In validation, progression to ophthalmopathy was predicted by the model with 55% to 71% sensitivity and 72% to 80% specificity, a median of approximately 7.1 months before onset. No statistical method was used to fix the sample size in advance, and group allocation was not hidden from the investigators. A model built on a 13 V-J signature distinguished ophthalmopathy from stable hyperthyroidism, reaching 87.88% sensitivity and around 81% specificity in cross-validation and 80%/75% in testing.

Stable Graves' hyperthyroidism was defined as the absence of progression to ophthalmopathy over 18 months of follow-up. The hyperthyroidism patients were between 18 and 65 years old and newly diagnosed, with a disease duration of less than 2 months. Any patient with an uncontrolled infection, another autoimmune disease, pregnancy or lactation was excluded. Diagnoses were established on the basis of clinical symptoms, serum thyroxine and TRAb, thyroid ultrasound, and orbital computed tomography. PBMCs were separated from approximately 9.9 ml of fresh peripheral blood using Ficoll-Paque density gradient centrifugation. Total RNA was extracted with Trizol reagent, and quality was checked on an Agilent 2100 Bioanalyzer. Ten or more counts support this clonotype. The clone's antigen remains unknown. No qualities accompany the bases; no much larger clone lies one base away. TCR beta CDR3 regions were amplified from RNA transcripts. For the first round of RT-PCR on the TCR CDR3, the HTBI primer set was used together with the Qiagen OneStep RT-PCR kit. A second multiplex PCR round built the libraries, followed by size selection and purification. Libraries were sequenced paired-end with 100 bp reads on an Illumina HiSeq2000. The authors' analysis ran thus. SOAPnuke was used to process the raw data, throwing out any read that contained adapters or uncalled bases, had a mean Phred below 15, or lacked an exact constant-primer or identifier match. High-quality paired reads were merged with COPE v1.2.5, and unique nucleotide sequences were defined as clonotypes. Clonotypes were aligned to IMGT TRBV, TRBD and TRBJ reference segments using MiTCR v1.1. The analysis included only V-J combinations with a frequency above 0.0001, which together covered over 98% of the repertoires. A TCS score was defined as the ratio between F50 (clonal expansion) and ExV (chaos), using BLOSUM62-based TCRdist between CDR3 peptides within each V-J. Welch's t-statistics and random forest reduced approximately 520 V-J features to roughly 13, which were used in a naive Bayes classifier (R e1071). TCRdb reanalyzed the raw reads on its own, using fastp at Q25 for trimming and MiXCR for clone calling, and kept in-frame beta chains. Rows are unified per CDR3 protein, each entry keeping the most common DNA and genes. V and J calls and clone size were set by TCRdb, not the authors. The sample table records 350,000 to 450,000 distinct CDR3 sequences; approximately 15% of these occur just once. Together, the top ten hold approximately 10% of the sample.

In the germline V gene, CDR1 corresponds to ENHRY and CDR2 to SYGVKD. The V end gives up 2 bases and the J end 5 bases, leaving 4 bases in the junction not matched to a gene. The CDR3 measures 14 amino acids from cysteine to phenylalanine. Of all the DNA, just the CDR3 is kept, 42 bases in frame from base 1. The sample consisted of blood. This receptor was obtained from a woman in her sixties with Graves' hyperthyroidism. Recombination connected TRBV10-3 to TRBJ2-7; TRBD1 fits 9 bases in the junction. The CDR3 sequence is CAISETGGRDEQYF. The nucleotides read TGTGCCATCAGTGAGACAGGGGGCAGGGACGAGCAGTACTTC.